Following are 26 T cell receptor beta chains from one sample sequenced in a study of shared clonotypes between healthy human individuals. Libraries were prepared by immunoSEQ multiplex PCR; TCRdb keeps only in-frame clonotypes and omits some of them. The sample contains about 2.5 million clones, less than 95% of which appear only once. Sequenced sample: naive CD4+ T cells from PBMCs. Subset given: CD45RA+ positively selected. The receptors shown here come from a man aged 18 to 30 in good health. Some clones in this sample may be carry-over from other donors' samples.

The chain couples TRBV6-8 to TRBJ2-5, with TRBD2 identical over 9 bases. Germline lookup yields CDR1 MNHGY and CDR2 SAAAGT. This CDR3 spans 17 amino acids. Germline trimming cut 6 bases from V and 5 bases from J; bases unmatched to any gene: 16. The CDR3 DNA sequence: TGTGCCAGCAGGAAACGACTCGGGCAGCGGGAGGATGAGACCCAGTACTTC. Amino acids: CASRKRLGQREDETQYF.

The J gene is TRBJ2-7, the V gene TRBV5-1; D uncertain. V was shortened by 0 bases and J by 3 bases, with 16 bases between the two germline ends. The CDR3 sequence is 16 residues long. Germline CDR1 is SGHRS and CDR2 is YFSETQ. CDR3 nucleotide sequence: TGCGCCAGCAGCTTGGAGGGCGCTACCATGATCTACGAGCAGTACTTC. Protein product: CASSLEGATMIYEQYF.

Notes on this clone: Other nucleotide sequences from this sample produce the same CDR3. The rearrangement links TRBV18 to TRBJ2-5; D ambiguous. The CDR3 covers 12 residues. Germline assignment: CDR1 KGHSH and CDR2 LQKENI. V shed 3 bases and J shed 2 bases, with 4 bases lying between them. The CDR3 is CASSPQQETQYF. The CDR3, as DNA: TGTGCCAGCTCACCGCAACAAGAGACCCAGTACTTC.

The CDR3 region has the DNA TGTGCCAGCAGCTCCCGGACTAGCGGGACCACCGGGGAGCTGTTTTTT. Translation gives CASSSRTSGTTGELFF. The gene calls are TRBV7-3 and TRBJ2-2; 12 bases are shared with TRBD2. Germline V gives CDR1 SGHTA, CDR2 FQGTGA. V trimming: 4 bases; J trimming: 4 bases; junction bases outside the gene matches: 4. The length of the CDR3 is 16 residues.

The chain is built from TRBV28 and TRBJ1-1; no reliable D call. Germline V CDR1 and CDR2: MDHEN, SYDVKM. V lost 8 bases, J lost 3 bases, and 10 bases lay in between. The CDR3 consists of 12 residues. CDR3: CASSRFYTEAFF. The CDR3 DNA follows: TGTGCCAGCTCTAGGTTCTACACTGAAGCTTTCTTT.

This chain uses TRBV11-2 with TRBJ2-1; the match to TRBD2 covers 8 bases. The CDR3 runs to 16 residues. With V trimmed by 2 bases and J by 2 bases, 5 bases remained unmatched. CDR1 is SGHAT, CDR2 FQNNGV, per germline. The CDR3 region has the DNA TGTGCCAGCAGCTTAAATTGGACTAGCCCCTACAATGAGCAGTTCTTC. Its protein is CASSLNWTSPYNEQFF.

The chain joins TRBV28 to TRBJ2-7; possibly TRBD1 or TRBD2 for D (5 bases each). V gave up 4 bases and J gave up 5 bases, with 27 bases separating them. Germline V lookup: CDR1 MDHEN, CDR2 SYDVKM. This CDR3 region has 18 residues. CDR3 amino acids: CASSSPGSWQGQANEQYF. As DNA, the CDR3 is TGTGCCAGCAGTTCCCCGGGGTCGTGGCAGGGTCAGGCCAACGAGCAGTACTTC.

The V and J genes are TRBV4-1 and TRBJ2-5; no reliable D call. V shed 5 bases and J shed 1 base, with 11 bases lying between them. Per germline, CDR1 MGHRA and CDR2 YSYEKL. This CDR3 has 14 residues. For the CDR3, the DNA is TGCGCCAGCAGCGAGGCGATAGTCCAAGAGACCCAGTACTTC. As protein: CASSEAIVQETQYF.

The V call is TRBV6-8, the J call TRBJ1-2; D is ambiguous. CDR1 is MNHGY, CDR2 SAAAGT, per germline. The CDR3 is made up of 14 amino acids. V was shortened by 6 bases and J by 8 bases, with 19 bases between the two germline ends. CDR3 nucleotides: TGTGCCAGCAGCCTCCGGGTCCCCGGCGTCGGCTACACCTTC. Protein product: CASSLRVPGVGYTF.

Details on this clone: Other nucleotide sequences from this sample produce the same CDR3. The chain recombines TRBV5-1 with TRBJ1-4, with 10 bases that match TRBD1. The CDR3 loop spans 15 amino acids. Looked up from germline, CDR1 is SGHRS and CDR2 is YFSETQ. V trimming: 4 bases; J trimming: 8 bases; junction bases outside the gene matches: 8. The CDR3 loop reads CASSLGGTGDEKLFF. The CDR3, as DNA: TGCGCCAGCAGCCTGGGGGGGACAGGGGACGAAAAACTGTTTTTT.

This chain connects TRBV18 to TRBJ1-5; TRBD1 matches 9 bases. The V gene end was trimmed by 5 bases and the J gene end by 6 bases; junction bases not matched to a gene: 11. The CDR3 is made up of 16 amino acids. CDR1 and CDR2 (germline): KGHSH, LQKENI. For the CDR3, the DNA is TGTGCCAGCTCAGCACAGGGGGCGCTGGATGGTCAGCCCCAGCATTTT. Encoded protein: CASSAQGALDGQPQHF.

The chain has TRBV21-1 and TRBJ2-7; TRBD1 is the table's D call, not checked against the DNA. TRBV21-1 is classified as a pseudogene. This CDR3 is built from 9 residues. CDR3 coding DNA: TGTGCCCAGTCCCCCGAGCAGTACTTC. Translated, it gives CAQSPEQYF.

The CDR3 region has the DNA TGTGCCAGCAGCATAGATCGCCAGCGGAGCACAGATACGCAGTATTTT. It yields the protein CASSIDRQRSTDTQYF. The chain combines TRBV5-4 with TRBJ2-3; maybe TRBD2 (5 bases). V lost 4 bases and J 0 bases, leaving 15 bases between the germline ends. The germline V gene encodes CDR1 SGHNT and CDR2 YYREEE (reference sequence). CDR3 size: 16 residues.

The chain joins TRBV2 to TRBJ1-4; D perhaps matches TRBD1 (6 bases). Trimming removed 3 bases from V and 6 bases from J, with 20 bases in between. The CDR3 totals 17 residues. From germline, CDR1 is SNHLY and CDR2 FYNNEI. In DNA form, the CDR3 reads TGTGCCAGCAGTGATAAGGTTTGGACAGACCGAGATGAAAAACTGTTTTTT. Translated, it gives CASSDKVWTDRDEKLFF.

The chain couples TRBV7-9 to TRBJ2-6; D gene uncertain. V was shortened by 2 bases and J by 4 bases, with 12 bases between the two germline ends. The germline CDR1 and CDR2 sequences are SEHNR and FQNEAQ (reference sequence). The CDR3 extends over 16 amino acids. This chain's CDR3 is CASSLLGTPGANVLTF. The CDR3 DNA follows: TGTGCCAGCAGCTTATTAGGAACCCCCGGGGCCAACGTCCTGACTTTC.

The chain carries TRBV7-9 and TRBJ2-5; D is uncertain. The V end was cut by 3 bases, the J end by 1 base, with 12 bases between. The CDR3 is made up of 15 amino acids. The germline V gene encodes CDR1 SEHNR and CDR2 FQNEAQ (reference sequence). The CDR3 region has the DNA TGTGCCAGCAGCTTTAGTACCGGAGCCCAAGAGACCCAGTACTTC. As protein: CASSFSTGAQETQYF.

V usage is TRBV28 and J usage is TRBJ1-1, with D perhaps matching TRBD1 (6 bases). The CDR3 loop spans 13 amino acids. V gave up 3 bases and J gave up 6 bases, with 11 bases separating them. The germline V gene has CDR1 MDHEN and CDR2 SYDVKM. Here the CDR3 DNA reads TGTGCCAGCAGTTTTTTTGGGGGCCCTGAAGCTTTCTTT. It codes for CASSFFGGPEAFF.

This chain uses TRBV18 with TRBJ1-2; D call uncertain. V was pared by 2 bases and J by 7 bases, with 11 bases between. The germline gives CDR1 KGHSH, CDR2 LQKENI. The CDR3 runs 13 residues. Here the CDR3 reads CASSPGGQVGYTF. The CDR3 bases are TGTGCCAGCTCACCAGGAGGCCAAGTTGGCTACACCTTC.

This clone was observed a single time. The chain combines TRBV19 with TRBJ1-2; TRBD1 is a possible D gene (6 bases). CDR3 size: 15 residues. CDR1 is LNHDA, CDR2 SQIVND, per germline (reference sequence). Trimming stripped 3 bases from V and 1 base from J, with 12 bases between. CDR3 amino acids: CASSIRQALNYGYTF. CDR3 in DNA: TGTGCCAGTAGTATCCGACAGGCACTTAACTATGGCTACACCTTC.

This rearrangement joins TRBV11-3 to TRBJ2-1; TRBD2 aligns across 8 bases. The germline CDR1 and CDR2 sequences are SGHNT and YENEEA. V shed 1 base and J 6 bases; nucleotides not matched to a gene: 5. This CDR3 has 15 residues. The CDR3 DNA reads TGTGCCAGCAGCTTAGGAACGGGAGGGGTCAATGAGCAGTTCTTC. Translated: CASSLGTGGVNEQFF.

This chain uses TRBV5-1 with TRBJ2-7; tentative D call: TRBD1 (5 bases). V lost 4 bases and J lost 6, with 20 bases in between. The CDR3 is 15 residues long. The germline V gene encodes CDR1 SGHRS and CDR2 YFSETQ. In DNA form, the CDR3 reads TGCGCCAGCAGCCCCGGGTTTCAGGGTGGCGCCGAGCAGTACTTC. Protein sequence: CASSPGFQGGAEQYF.

CDR3 sequence: CSGVLAPATDTQYF. CDR3 in DNA: TGCAGCGGGGTACTAGCCCCAGCTACAGATACGCAGTATTTT. The chain employs TRBV29-1 and TRBJ2-3; TRBD2 is a possible D gene (6 bases). Looked up from germline, CDR1 is SQVTM and CDR2 is ANQGSEA. V dropped 7 bases and J dropped 3 bases, with 17 bases sitting between them. This CDR3 is 14 amino acids long.

This clone was picked up one time. This chain joins TRBV11-2 and TRBJ2-5; D is perhaps TRBD1 (6 bases). The germline V gene encodes CDR1 SGHAT and CDR2 FQNNGV. The V gene lost 8 bases and the J gene lost 7 bases, with 26 bases spanning the gap. The CDR3 spans 16 residues. CDR3 amino acids: CASAGGWKGGFGTQYF. The DNA for the CDR3 is TGTGCCAGCGCTGGGGGCTGGAAAGGGGGTTTTGGGACCCAGTACTTC.

A single count supports this clone. This chain links TRBV5-1 with TRBJ2-2; the D gene is possibly TRBD2 (6 bases). Germline CDR1 and CDR2: SGHRS and YFSETQ. V lost 6 bases and J lost 1, with 13 bases in between. This CDR3 has 15 amino acids. CDR3 sequence: CASTLPRGNTGELFF. DNA for the CDR3: TGCGCCAGCACTCTGCCGCGGGGGAACACCGGGGAGCTGTTTTTT.

The chain uses TRBV28 and TRBJ2-7; TRBD2 matches at 9 bases. Germline V gene sequence: CDR1 MDHEN, CDR2 SYDVKM. CDR3 length: 15 residues. J lost 10 bases, V lost 7 bases, and 17 bases had no gene match. The CDR3 is CASTSSTGGRAPQYF. The CDR3, as DNA: TGTGCCAGCACCTCCAGTACGGGCGGGAGGGCTCCCCAGTACTTC. The full variable domain, rest sourced from reference TRBV28 and TRBJ2-7, is DVKVTQSSRYLVKRTGEKVFLECVQDMDHENMFWYRQDPGLGLRLIYFSYDVKMKEKGDIPEGYSVSREKKERFSLILESASTNQTSMYLCASTSSTGGRAPQYFGPGTRLTVT.

The rearrangement links TRBV27 to TRBJ2-1; no reliable D call. CDR3 size: 13 residues. Germline-derived CDR1 and CDR2 are MNHEY and SMNVEV (reference sequence). V lost 2 bases, J lost 7 bases, and 9 bases lay in between. CDR3 nucleotide sequence: TGTGCCAGCAGTTTACTGGGTAGAAATGAGCAGTTCTTC. Translation: CASSLLGRNEQFF.